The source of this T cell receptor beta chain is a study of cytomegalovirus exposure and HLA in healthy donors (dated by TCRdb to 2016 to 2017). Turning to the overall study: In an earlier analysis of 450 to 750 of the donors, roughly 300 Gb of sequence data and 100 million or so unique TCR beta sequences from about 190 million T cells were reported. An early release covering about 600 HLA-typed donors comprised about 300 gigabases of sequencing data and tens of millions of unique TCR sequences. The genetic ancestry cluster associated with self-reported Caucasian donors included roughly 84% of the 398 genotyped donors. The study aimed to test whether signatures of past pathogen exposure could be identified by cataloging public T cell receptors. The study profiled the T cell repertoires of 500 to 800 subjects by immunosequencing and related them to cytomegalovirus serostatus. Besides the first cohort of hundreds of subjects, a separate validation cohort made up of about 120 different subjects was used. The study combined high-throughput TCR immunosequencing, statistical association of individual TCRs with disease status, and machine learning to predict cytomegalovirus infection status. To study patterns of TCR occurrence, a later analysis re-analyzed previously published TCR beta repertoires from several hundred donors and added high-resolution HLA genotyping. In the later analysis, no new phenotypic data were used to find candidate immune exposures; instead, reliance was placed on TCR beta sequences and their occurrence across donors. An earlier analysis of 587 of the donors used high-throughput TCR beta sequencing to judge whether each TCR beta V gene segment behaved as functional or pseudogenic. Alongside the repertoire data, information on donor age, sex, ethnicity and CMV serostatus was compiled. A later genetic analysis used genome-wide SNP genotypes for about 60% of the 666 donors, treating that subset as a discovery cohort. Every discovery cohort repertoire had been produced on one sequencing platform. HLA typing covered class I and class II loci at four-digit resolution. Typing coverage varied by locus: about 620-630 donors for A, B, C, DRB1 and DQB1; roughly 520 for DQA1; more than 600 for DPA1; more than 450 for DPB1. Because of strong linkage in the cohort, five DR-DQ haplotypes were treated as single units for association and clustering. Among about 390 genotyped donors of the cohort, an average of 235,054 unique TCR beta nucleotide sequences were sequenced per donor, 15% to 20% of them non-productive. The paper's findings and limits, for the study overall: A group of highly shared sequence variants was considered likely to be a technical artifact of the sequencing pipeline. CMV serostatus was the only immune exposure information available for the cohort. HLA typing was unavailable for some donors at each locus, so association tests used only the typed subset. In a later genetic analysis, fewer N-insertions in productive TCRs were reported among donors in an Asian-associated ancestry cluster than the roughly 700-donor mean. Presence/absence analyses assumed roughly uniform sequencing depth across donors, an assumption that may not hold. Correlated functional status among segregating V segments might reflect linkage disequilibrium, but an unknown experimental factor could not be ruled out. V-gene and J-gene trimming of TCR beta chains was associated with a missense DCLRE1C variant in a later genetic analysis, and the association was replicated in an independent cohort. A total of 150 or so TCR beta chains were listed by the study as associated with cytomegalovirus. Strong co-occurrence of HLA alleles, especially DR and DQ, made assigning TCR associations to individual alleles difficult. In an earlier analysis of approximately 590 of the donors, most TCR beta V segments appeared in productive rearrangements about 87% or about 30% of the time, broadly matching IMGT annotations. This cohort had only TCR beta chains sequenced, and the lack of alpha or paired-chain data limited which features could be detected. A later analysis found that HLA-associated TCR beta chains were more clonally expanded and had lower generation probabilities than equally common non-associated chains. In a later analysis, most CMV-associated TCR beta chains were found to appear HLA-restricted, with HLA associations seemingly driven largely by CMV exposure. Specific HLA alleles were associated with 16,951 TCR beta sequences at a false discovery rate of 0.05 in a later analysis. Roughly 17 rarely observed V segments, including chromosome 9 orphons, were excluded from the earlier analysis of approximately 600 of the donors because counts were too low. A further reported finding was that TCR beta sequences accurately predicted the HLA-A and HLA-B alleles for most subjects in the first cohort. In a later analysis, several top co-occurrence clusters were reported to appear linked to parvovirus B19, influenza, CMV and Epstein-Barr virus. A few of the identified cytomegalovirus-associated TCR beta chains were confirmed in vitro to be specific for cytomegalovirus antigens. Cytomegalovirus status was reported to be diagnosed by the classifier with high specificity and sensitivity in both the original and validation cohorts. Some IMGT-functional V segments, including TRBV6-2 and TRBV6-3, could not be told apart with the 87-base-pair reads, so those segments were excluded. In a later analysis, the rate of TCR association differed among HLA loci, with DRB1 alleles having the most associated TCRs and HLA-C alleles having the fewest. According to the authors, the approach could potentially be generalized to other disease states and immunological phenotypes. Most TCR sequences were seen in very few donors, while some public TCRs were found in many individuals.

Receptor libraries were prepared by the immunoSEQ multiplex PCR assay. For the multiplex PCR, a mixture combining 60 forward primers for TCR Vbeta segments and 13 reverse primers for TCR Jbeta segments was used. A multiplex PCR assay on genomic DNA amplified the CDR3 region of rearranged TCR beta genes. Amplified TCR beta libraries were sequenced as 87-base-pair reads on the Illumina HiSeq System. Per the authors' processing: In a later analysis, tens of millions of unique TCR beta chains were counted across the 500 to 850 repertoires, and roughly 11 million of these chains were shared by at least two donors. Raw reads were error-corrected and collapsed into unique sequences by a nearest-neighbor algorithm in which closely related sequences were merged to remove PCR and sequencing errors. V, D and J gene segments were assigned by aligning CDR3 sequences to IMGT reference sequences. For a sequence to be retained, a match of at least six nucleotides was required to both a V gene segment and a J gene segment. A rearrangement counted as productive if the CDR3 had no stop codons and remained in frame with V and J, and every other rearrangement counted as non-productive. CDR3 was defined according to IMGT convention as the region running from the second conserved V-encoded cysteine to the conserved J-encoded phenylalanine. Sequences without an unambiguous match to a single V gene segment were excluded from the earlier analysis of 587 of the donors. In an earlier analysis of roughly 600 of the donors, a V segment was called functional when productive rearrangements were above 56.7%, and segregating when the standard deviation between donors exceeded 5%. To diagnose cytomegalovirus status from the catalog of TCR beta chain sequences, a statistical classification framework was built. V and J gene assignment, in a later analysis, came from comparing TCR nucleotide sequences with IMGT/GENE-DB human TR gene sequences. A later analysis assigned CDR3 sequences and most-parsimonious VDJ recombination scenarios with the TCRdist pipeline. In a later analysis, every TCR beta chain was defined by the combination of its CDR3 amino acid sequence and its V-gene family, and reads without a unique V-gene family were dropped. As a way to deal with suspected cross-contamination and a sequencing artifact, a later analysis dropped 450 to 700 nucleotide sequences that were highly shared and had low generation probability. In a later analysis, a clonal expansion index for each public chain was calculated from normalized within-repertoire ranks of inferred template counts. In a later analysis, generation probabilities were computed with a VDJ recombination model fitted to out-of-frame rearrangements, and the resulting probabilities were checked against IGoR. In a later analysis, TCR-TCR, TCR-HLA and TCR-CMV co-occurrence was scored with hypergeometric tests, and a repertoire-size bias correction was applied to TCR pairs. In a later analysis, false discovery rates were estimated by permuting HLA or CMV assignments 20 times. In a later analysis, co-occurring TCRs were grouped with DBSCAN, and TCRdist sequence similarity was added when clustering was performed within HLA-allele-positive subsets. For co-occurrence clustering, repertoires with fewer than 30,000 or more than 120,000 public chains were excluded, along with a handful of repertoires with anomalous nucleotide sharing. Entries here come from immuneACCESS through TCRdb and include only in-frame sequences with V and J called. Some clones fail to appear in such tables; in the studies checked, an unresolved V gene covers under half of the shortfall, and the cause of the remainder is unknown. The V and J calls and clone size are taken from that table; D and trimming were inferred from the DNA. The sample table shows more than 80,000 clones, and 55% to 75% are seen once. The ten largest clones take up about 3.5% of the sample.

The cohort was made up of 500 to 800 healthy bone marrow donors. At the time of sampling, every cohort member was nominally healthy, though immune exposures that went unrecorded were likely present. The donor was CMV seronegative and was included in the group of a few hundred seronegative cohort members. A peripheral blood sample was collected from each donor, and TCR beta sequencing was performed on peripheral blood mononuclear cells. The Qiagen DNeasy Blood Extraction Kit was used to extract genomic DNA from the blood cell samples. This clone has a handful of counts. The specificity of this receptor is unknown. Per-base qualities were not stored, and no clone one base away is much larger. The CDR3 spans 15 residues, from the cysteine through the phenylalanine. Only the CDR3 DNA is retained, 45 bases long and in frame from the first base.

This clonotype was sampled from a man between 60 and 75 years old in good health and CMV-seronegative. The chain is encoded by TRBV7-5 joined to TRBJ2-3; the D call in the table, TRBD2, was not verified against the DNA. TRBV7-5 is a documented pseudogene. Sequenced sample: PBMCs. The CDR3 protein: CVRIPREPSTDTQYF. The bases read TGTGTCAGAATACCCCGGGAACCTAGCACAGATACGCAGTATTTT.